Listed below are T cell receptor beta chains from one sample, sequenced in a study of blood T cell repertoires in COVID-19. Some clones are missing from TCRdb's copy, which holds only in-frame ones; the method was immunoSEQ multiplex PCR. The repertoire holds over 200,000 clones, with around 85% as singletons. Sequenced input: PBMCs or T cells enriched from blood (not recorded which). The origin of the receptors is a man aged 40-49 years who had recovered from COVID-19. CDR3s include the opening cysteine and the closing phenylalanine or tryptophan. D genes are given only for firm matches. Expanded clones are given a class, and other clones once, few, many or no size at all.

>TRBV7-9|-|16|-|TRBJ2-2
CASSFKWQSNTGELFF
TGTGCCAGCAGCTTCAAATGGCAGTCGAACACCGGGGAGCTGTTTTTT
>TRBV7-9|TRBD2|15|many|TRBJ2-1
CASPSGSGGIHEQFF
TGTGCCAGCCCCTCCGGCAGCGGGGGAATCCATGAGCAGTTCTTC
>TRBV5-6|TRBD1|16|-|TRBJ1-5
CASSLYGQGQNQPQHF
TGTGCCAGCAGCCTATACGGACAGGGCCAAAATCAGCCCCAGCATTTT
>TRBV7-8|TRBD2|15|once|TRBJ2-5
CASSLGLAGGETQYF
TGTGCCAGCAGCCTTGGACTAGCGGGAGGAGAGACCCAGTACTTC
>TRBV11-2|-|14|few|TRBJ1-2
CASSLDQRVYGYTF
TGTGCCAGCAGCTTAGATCAGAGGGTCTATGGCTACACCTTC
>TRBV14|TRBD2|15|many|TRBJ2-2
CASSQGSSGTRELFF
TGTGCCAGCAGCCAAGGGTCTAGCGGTACCCGGGAGCTGTTTTTT
>TRBV12-3/TRBV12-4|-|13|few|TRBJ2-1
CASSPRRKDEQFF
TGTGCCAGCAGTCCTCGGAGGAAAGATGAGCAGTTCTTC
>TRBV15|-|15|-|TRBJ2-1
CATSSTNPLYNEQFF
TGTGCCACCAGCAGCACCAACCCCCTATACAATGAGCAGTTCTTC
>TRBV4-1|TRBD1|16|once|TRBJ2-1
CASRRFGQGLGNEQFF
TGCGCCAGCAGGCGCTTCGGACAGGGGTTAGGTAATGAGCAGTTCTTC
>TRBV21-1|-|16|once|TRBJ2-1
CASSPHGRDTGNEQFF
TGTGCCAGCAGCCCGCATGGCCGGGACACGGGCAATGAGCAGTTCTTC
>TRBV9|TRBD2|14|-|TRBJ2-5
CASSAGLALETQYF
TGTGCCAGCAGCGCGGGACTAGCCCTCGAGACCCAGTACTTC
>TRBV4-3|TRBD1|14|-|TRBJ1-2
CASSQTTGGYGYTF
TGCGCCAGCAGCCAAACGACAGGGGGATATGGCTACACCTTC
>TRBV12-3/TRBV12-4|-|12|-|TRBJ2-7
CASSPAFYEQYF
TGTGCCAGCAGTCCCGCGTTCTACGAGCAGTACTTC
>TRBV11-2|TRBD2|16|few|TRBJ2-1
CASSSGLANAGDEQFF
TGTGCCAGCAGCTCCGGACTAGCCAACGCGGGCGATGAGCAGTTCTTC
>TRBV28|-|14|-|TRBJ2-7
CASSGGPIHYEQYF
TGTGCCAGCAGCGGCGGTCCTATACATTACGAGCAGTACTTC
>TRBV4-3|TRBD1|16|-|TRBJ1-2
CASSQDLRGHVYGYTF
TGCGCCAGCAGCCAAGATCTTAGGGGGCACGTCTATGGCTACACCTTC
>TRBV24-1|TRBD2|16|-|TRBJ2-1
CATSDPGGGRANEQFF
TGTGCCACCAGTGACCCTGGGGGGGGGAGGGCCAATGAGCAGTTCTTC
>TRBV28|-|13|-|TRBJ2-7
CASSLRDPYEQYF
TGTGCCAGCAGTTTGCGGGACCCCTACGAGCAGTACTTC
>TRBV16|-|13|once|TRBJ1-1
CASRRDKNTEAFF
TGTGCCAGCCGCCGGGACAAGAACACTGAAGCTTTCTTT
>TRBV7-8|TRBD2|16|few|TRBJ2-3
CASSSRLAGAPDTQYF
TGTGCCAGCAGCTCGAGGTTGGCGGGAGCCCCAGATACGCAGTATTTT
>TRBV4-1|-|17|-|TRBJ2-3
CASSQDFGGSSTDTQYF
TGCGCCAGCAGCCAAGATTTTGGGGGGAGTAGCACAGATACGCAGTATTTT
>TRBV11-3|-|14|-|TRBJ1-4
CASSRRRANEKLFF
TGTGCCAGCAGCCGAAGACGGGCTAATGAAAAACTGTTTTTT
>TRBV10-3|TRBD1|15|-|TRBJ2-3
CAISLGTGSTDTQYF
TGTGCCATCAGCCTCGGGACAGGGAGCACAGATACGCAGTATTTT
>TRBV2|-|14|-|TRBJ1-3
CASSAAFPGNTIYF
TGTGCCAGCAGCGCGGCTTTCCCGGGAAACACCATATATTTT
>TRBV5-5|-|13|-|TRBJ1-1
CASSFFRNTEAFF
TGTGCCAGCAGCTTTTTTCGGAACACTGAAGCTTTCTTT
>TRBV7-6|-|13|-|TRBJ1-4
CASKPTRGEKLFF
TGTGCCAGCAAACCGACGCGGGGTGAAAAACTGTTTTTT
>TRBV14|-|12|-|TRBJ2-5
CASSQERETQYF
TGTGCCAGCAGCCAAGAGCGGGAGACCCAGTACTTC
>TRBV19|TRBD1|13|-|TRBJ1-1
CASSMQGGTEAFF
TGTGCCAGTAGTATGCAGGGGGGCACTGAAGCTTTCTTT
>TRBV6-2/TRBV6-3|TRBD1|13|-|TRBJ2-1
CASSYRTGREQFF
TGTGCCAGCAGTTACAGGACAGGGCGTGAGCAGTTCTTC
>TRBV4-1|TRBD2|17|-|TRBJ2-1
CASSHRLAGGRYNEQFF
TGCGCCAGCAGCCATCGACTAGCGGGAGGGAGATACAATGAGCAGTTCTTC
>TRBV24-1|-|13|-|TRBJ1-2
CATSGGGKYGYTF
TGTGCCACCAGTGGAGGGGGAAAGTATGGCTACACCTTC
>TRBV19|TRBD1|15|-|TRBJ1-2
CASSVGQGYDYGYTF
TGTGCCAGTAGTGTAGGACAGGGGTATGACTATGGCTACACCTTC
>TRBV30|TRBD1|14|-|TRBJ1-1
CAWSPGQGNTEAFF
TGTGCCTGGAGTCCCGGACAGGGGAACACTGAAGCTTTCTTT
>TRBV21-1|-|15|-|TRBJ1-2
CASSAQDRAKYGYTF
TGTGCCAGCAGCGCGCAGGACAGGGCGAAATATGGCTACACCTTC
>TRBV4-1|-|15|-|TRBJ1-5
CASSQGTASNQPQHF
TGCGCCAGCAGCCAAGGGACAGCTAGCAATCAGCCCCAGCATTTT
>TRBV4-1|-|15|-|TRBJ2-5
CASSPWDTFGETQYF
TGCGCCAGCAGCCCCTGGGACACTTTTGGGGAGACCCAGTACTTC
>TRBV7-8|TRBD1|15|-|TRBJ1-6
CASSFGQGLKTPLHF
TGTGCCAGCAGCTTCGGACAGGGGTTAAAGACACCCCTCCACTTT
>TRBV27|TRBD2|15|-|TRBJ2-7
CASSLGLAGFYEQYF
TGTGCCAGCAGCCTGGGGCTAGCGGGATTCTACGAGCAGTACTTC
>TRBV27|-|14|once|TRBJ2-1
CASSSNPRRNEQFF
TGTGCCAGCAGTTCGAACCCCCGGAGGAATGAGCAGTTCTTC
>TRBV29-1|-|11|-|TRBJ2-3
CSVEGADTQYF
TGCAGCGTTGAAGGAGCAGATACGCAGTATTTT
>TRBV4-1|TRBD2|15|-|TRBJ2-1
CASSELAGVTNEQFF
TGCGCCAGCAGCGAACTAGCGGGAGTAACTAATGAGCAGTTCTTC
>TRBV12-3/TRBV12-4|-|13|-|TRBJ2-1
CASRRSGYNEQFF
TGTGCCAGCCGCAGGAGCGGCTACAATGAGCAGTTCTTC
>TRBV28|-|12|-|TRBJ2-1
CASSFMSFEQFF
TGTGCCAGCAGCTTTATGAGCTTTGAGCAGTTCTTC
>TRBV6-4|TRBD2|16|few|TRBJ2-6
CASSGTSGSGANVLTF
TGTGCCAGCAGTGGGACTAGCGGGAGTGGGGCCAACGTCCTGACTTTC
>TRBV28|TRBD2|16|-|TRBJ2-1
CASSPRGRRESNEQFF
TGTGCCAGCAGCCCGCGGGGACGGCGGGAGTCCAATGAGCAGTTCTTC
>TRBV6-5|TRBD2|14|-|TRBJ2-7
CASRGTSGSYEQYF
TGTGCCAGCAGGGGGACTAGCGGGAGTTACGAGCAGTACTTC
>TRBV19|-|14|-|TRBJ1-5
CATQGTEKNQPQHF
TGTGCCACCCAGGGGACGGAAAAGAATCAGCCCCAGCATTTT
>TRBV3-1/TRBV3-2|-|16|-|TRBJ2-7
CASSQDKRKGSYEQYF
TGTGCCAGCAGCCAAGACAAGCGGAAGGGATCCTACGAGCAGTACTTC
>TRBV6-4|TRBD1|15|-|TRBJ2-5
CASSETGTGVETQYF
TGTGCCAGCAGCGAGACCGGGACAGGGGTTGAGACCCAGTACTTC
>TRBV3-1/TRBV3-2|TRBD2|17|-|TRBJ2-7
CASSQVASRGRAYEQYF
TGTGCCAGCAGCCAAGTTGCGAGCCGCGGGAGGGCGTACGAGCAGTACTTC
>TRBV18|-|16|-|TRBJ2-5
CASSPPKAANQETQYF
TGTGCCAGCTCACCACCTAAGGCAGCGAACCAAGAGACCCAGTACTTC
>TRBV3-1/TRBV3-2|-|15|-|TRBJ2-5
CASSQELPLSETQYF
TGTGCCAGCAGCCAAGAACTACCCCTGTCAGAGACCCAGTACTTC
>TRBV7-2|-|13|-|TRBJ1-4
CASRPVSGEKLFF
TGTGCCAGCAGGCCCGTCTCAGGTGAAAAACTGTTTTTT
>TRBV28|TRBD1|13|-|TRBJ1-5
CATQGASNQPQHF
TGTGCCACCCAGGGGGCAAGCAATCAGCCCCAGCATTTT
>TRBV27|-|14|-|TRBJ2-7
CASSLGRGSYEQYF
TGTGCCAGCAGTTTAGGGCGGGGTTCTTACGAGCAGTACTTC
>TRBV4-2|-|17|few|TRBJ1-1
CASSPAGDGGMNTEAFF
TGTGCCAGCAGCCCAGCCGGGGACGGGGGTATGAACACTGAAGCTTTCTTT